The source of this T cell receptor beta chain is a study of blood T cell repertoires in COVID-19. Overall study: Italy, Spain and the United States were the sources of the convalescent and acute COVID-19 samples.

The CDR3 extends over 13 amino acids. Germline loops: CDR1 LNHNV, CDR2 YYDKDF (reference sequence). V lost 0 bases and J lost 4, with 5 bases in between. This study enrolled people aged about 18 to 100 from roughly 22 US geographic areas. TCRdb's table, derived via immunoSEQ multiplex PCR, lists solely in-frame clones and lacks some. The sample lists about 250,000 clones, roughly 87% occurring once. This chain uses TRBV15 with TRBJ2-3; D is uncertain. Sequencing was performed on PBMCs or T cells enriched from blood (not recorded which). This TCR came from a woman aged 25 to 45 with acute COVID-19. The CDR3: CATSRDRADTQYF. CDR3 sequence (DNA): TGTGCCACCAGCAGAGATCGGGCAGATACGCAGTATTTT.